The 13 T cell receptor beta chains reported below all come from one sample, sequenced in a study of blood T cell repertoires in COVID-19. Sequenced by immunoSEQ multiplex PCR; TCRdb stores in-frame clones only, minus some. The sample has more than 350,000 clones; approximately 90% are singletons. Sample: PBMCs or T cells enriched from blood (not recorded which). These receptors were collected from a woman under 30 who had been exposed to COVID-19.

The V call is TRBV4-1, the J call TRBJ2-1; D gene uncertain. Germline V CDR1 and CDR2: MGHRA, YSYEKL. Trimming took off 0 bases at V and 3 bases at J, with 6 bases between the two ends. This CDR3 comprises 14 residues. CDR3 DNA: TGCGCCAGCAGCCAAGATCCAGTCTACAATGAGCAGTTCTTC. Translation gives CASSQDPVYNEQFF.

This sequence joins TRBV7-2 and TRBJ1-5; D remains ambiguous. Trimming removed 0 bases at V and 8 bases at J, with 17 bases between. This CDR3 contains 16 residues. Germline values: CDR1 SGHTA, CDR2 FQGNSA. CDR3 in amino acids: CASSLASPGLSEPQHF. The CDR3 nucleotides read TGTGCCAGCAGCTTAGCTTCGCCGGGTTTATCAGAGCCCCAGCATTTT.

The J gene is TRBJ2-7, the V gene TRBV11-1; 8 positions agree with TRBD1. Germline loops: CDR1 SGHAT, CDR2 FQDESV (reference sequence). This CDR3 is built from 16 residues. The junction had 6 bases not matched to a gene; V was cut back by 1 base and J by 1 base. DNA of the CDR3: TGTGCCAGCAGCTTAGGCGGCAGGGGGCTTTCCTACGAGCAGTACTTC. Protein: CASSLGGRGLSYEQYF.

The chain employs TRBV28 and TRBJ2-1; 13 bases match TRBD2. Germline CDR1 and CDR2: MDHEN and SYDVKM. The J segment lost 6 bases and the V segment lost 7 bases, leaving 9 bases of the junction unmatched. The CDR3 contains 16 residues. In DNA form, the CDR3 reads TGTGCCAGCACACACCCAGGACTAGCGGGAGTCAATGAGCAGTTCTTC. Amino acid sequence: CASTHPGLAGVNEQFF.

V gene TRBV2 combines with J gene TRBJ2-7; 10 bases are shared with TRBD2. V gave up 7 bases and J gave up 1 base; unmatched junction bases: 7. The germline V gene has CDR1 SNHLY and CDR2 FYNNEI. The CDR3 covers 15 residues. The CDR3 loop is CASNPIAGGSYEQYF. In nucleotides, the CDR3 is TGTGCCAGCAATCCGATAGCGGGGGGATCCTACGAGCAGTACTTC.

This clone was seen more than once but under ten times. CDR3 region: CASTTAGTSGLGMFF. CDR3 coding DNA: TGTGCCAGCACCACAGCCGGGACTAGCGGACTTGGGATGTTCTTC. The chain is built from TRBV3-1 (or the pseudogene TRBV3-2) and TRBJ2-1, with 11 bases lining up with TRBD2. Per the germline V gene, CDR1 is LGHDT and CDR2 is YNNKEL (reference sequence). Unmatched junction bases numbered 17, after V lost 7 bases and J lost 15 bases. The CDR3 is made up of 15 amino acids.

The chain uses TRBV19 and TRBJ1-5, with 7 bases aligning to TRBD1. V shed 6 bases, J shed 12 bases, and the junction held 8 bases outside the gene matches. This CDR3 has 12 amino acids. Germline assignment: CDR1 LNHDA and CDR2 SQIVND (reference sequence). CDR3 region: CASSHRDSGQHF. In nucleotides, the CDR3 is TGTGCCAGTAGCCACCGGGACAGTGGCCAGCATTTT.

The CDR3 DNA is TGCGCCAGCAGCTTGGCCAGTACAGAACAGTACTTC. It yields the protein CASSLASTEQYF. This chain connects TRBV5-1 to TRBJ2-7; D not resolved. Trimming took 0 bases from V and 10 from J, leaving 11 bases between them. Germline V CDR1 and CDR2: SGHRS, YFSETQ. The CDR3 contains 12 residues.

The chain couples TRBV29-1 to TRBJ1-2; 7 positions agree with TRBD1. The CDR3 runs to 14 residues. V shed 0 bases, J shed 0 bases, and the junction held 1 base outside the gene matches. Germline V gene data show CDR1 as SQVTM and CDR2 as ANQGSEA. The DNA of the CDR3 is TGCAGCGTTGAAGAAGGGGGCACTAACTATGGCTACACCTTC. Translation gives CSVEEGGTNYGYTF.

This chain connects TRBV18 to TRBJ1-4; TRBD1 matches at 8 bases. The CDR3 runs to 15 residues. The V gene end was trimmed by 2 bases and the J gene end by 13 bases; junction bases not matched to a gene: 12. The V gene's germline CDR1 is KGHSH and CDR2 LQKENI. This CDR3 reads CASSPTTGGKGGLFF. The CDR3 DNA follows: TGTGCCAGCTCACCAACAACAGGGGGAAAGGGCGGACTGTTTTTT.

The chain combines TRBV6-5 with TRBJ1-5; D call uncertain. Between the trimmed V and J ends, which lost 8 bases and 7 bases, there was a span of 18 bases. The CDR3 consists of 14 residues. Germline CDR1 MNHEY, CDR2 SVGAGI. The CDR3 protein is CASAFDPGGQPQHF. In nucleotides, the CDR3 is TGTGCCAGCGCCTTTGACCCCGGCGGGCAGCCCCAGCATTTT.

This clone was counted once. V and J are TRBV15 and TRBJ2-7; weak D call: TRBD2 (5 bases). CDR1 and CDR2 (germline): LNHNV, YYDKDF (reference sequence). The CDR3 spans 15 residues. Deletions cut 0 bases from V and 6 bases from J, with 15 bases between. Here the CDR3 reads CATSRDLAGLSEQYF. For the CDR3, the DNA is TGTGCCACCAGCAGAGATTTGGCAGGACTCTCCGAGCAGTACTTC. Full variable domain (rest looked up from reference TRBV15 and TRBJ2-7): DAMVIQNPRYQVTQFGKPVTLSCSQTLNHNVMYWYQQKSSQAPKLLFHYYDKDFNNEADTPDNFQSRRPNTSFCFLDIRSPGLGDTAMYLCATSRDLAGLSEQYFGPGTRLTVT.

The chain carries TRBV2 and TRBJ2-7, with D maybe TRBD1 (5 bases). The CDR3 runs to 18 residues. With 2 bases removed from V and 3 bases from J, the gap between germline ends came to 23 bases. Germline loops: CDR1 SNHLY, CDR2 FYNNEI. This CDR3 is CASSEKGQGILGNYEQYF. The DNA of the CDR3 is TGTGCCAGCAGTGAAAAGGGGCAGGGAATCTTGGGCAACTACGAGCAGTACTTC. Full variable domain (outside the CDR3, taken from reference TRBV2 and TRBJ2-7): EPEVTQTPSHQVTQMGQEVILRCVPISNHLYFYWYRQILGQKVEFLVSFYNNEISEKSEIFDDQFSVERPDGSNFTLKIRSTKLEDSAMYFCASSEKGQGILGNYEQYFGPGTRLTVT.